The next 23 T cell receptor beta chains were all read from a single sample in a study of graft-versus-host responses after intestinal transplantation. TCRdb's table, derived via immunoSEQ multiplex PCR, lists solely in-frame clones and lacks some. This sample has under 20,000 clones, with around 33% found just once. Sequences were derived from alloreactive CD4+ T cells from a mixed lymphocyte reaction culture, sampled before intestinal transplant. Described subset: CFSE-low proliferating T cells sorted from approximately 6-day pre-transplant mixed lymphocyte reaction (GvH or HvG direction). These receptors all come from a human patient who received an intestinal transplant.

CDR3 bases: TGCGCCAGCAGCTGGGGGACAGGGGTCTCACCCCTCCACTTT. Its translation is CASSWGTGVSPLHF. This sequence joins TRBV5-1 and TRBJ1-6; 10 positions agree with TRBD1. Germline-derived CDR1 and CDR2 are SGHRS and YFSETQ. The length of the CDR3 is 14 residues. The V segment lost 3 bases and the J segment 10 bases; nucleotides outside the gene matches: 4.

The chain couples TRBV7-3 to TRBJ2-2; D gene ambiguous. Germline lookup yields CDR1 SGHTA and CDR2 FQGTGA. This CDR3 contains 14 residues. Trimming took off 5 bases at V and 7 bases at J, with 14 bases between the two ends. CDR3 in amino acids: CASSLLLGVGELFF. The CDR3 DNA sequence: TGTGCCAGCAGCCTCTTGCTTGGAGTCGGGGAGCTGTTTTTT.

This clone was counted between two and nine times. The chain links TRBV5-4 to TRBJ1-3; a possible D gene is TRBD1 (5 bases). This CDR3 comprises 17 residues. V lost 5 bases and J lost 0, with 18 bases in between. Germline values: CDR1 SGHNT, CDR2 YYREEE (reference sequence). The CDR3 region has the DNA TGTGCCAGCAGGGTTGGGGGGGAGACACTCTCTGGAAACACCATATATTTT. Its translation: CASRVGGETLSGNTIYF.

By proportion, this clone is medium-sized (0.01 to 0.1%). CDR3 nucleotide sequence: TGTGCCAGCAGTTACGTCGCAGGGTGGAATTCACCCCTCCACTTT. Protein: CASSYVAGWNSPLHF. J is TRBJ1-6 and V is TRBV6-5; tentatively, D is TRBD1 (5 bases). This CDR3 is built from 15 residues. Trimming shortened V by 2 bases and J by 7 bases, and 12 bases separated the two germline ends. From germline, CDR1 is MNHEY and CDR2 SVGAGI.

This clone showed up just a few times. The gene calls are TRBV14 and TRBJ2-5, with 11 bases identical to TRBD1. Trimming removed 6 bases from V and 4 bases from J; junction bases left unmatched: 7. CDR3 size: 15 residues. The germline V gene encodes CDR1 SGHDN and CDR2 FVKESK. CDR3 sequence (DNA): TGTGCCAGCAGGGAATCAGGGACAGGGGGAGAGACCCAGTACTTC. Amino acids: CASRESGTGGETQYF. Variable domain in full (rest from reference TRBV14 and TRBJ2-5): EAGVTQFPSHSVIEKGQTVTLRCDPISGHDNLYWYRRVMGKEIKFLLHFVKESKQDESGMPNNRFLAERTGGTYSTLKVQPAELEDSGVYFCASRESGTGGETQYFGPGTRLLVL.

The V call is TRBV5-6, the J call TRBJ1-2; D is unclear. Trimming pared 1 base from V and 5 bases from J, leaving 15 bases between. The CDR3 runs 15 residues. Germline CDR1 SGHDT, CDR2 YYEEEE. This CDR3 reads CASSLMNRAAYGYTF. The CDR3, as DNA: TGTGCCAGCAGCTTGATGAACCGGGCCGCTTATGGCTACACCTTC.

This clone was seen a few times. The rearrangement uses TRBV27 and TRBJ1-1, with 7 bases identical to TRBD1. The V and J ends lost 6 bases and 1 base, in that order; junction bases with no gene match: 8. The germline V gene has CDR1 MNHEY and CDR2 SMNVEV (reference sequence). CDR3 length: 15 amino acids. The chain's CDR3 is CASRTGRGPNTEAFF. CDR3 DNA: TGTGCCAGCAGAACAGGGAGGGGGCCGAACACTGAAGCTTTCTTT.

By sample share, this clone is medium-sized. The chain joins TRBV6-1 to TRBJ2-2; D possibly corresponds to TRBD1 (6 bases). V lost 7 bases and J 7 bases, leaving 16 bases between the germline ends. There are 14 residues in the CDR3. Germline V gene lookup returns CDR1 MNHNS and CDR2 SASEGT. The CDR3 DNA follows: TGTGCCAGCAAGTCGGGACAACTCAACGGGGAGCTGTTTTTT. Translation: CASKSGQLNGELFF.

This clone has a handful of counts. The chain employs TRBV29-1 and TRBJ2-2, with 15 bases matching TRBD2. V shed 6 bases and J 5 bases; nucleotides not matched to a gene: 4. This CDR3 is built from 15 residues. Germline V lookup: CDR1 SQVTM, CDR2 ANQGSEA. The CDR3 DNA sequence: TGCAGCGTCGGACTAGCGGGAGGGGGGACCGGGGAGCTGTTTTTT. Translating gives CSVGLAGGGTGELFF.

The chain is built from TRBV18 and TRBJ2-5; D not resolved. Trimming left V 3 bases short and J 7 bases short, with 6 bases between. The CDR3 loop spans 11 amino acids. The germline gives CDR1 KGHSH, CDR2 LQKENI. The CDR3 bases are TGTGCCAGCTCACCCCATGGGACCCAGTACTTC. Translating gives CASSPHGTQYF.

This clone has a handful of counts. The chain is built from TRBV6-1 and TRBJ1-1; 7 nucleotides agree with TRBD1. CDR3 length equals 13 residues. Germline values: CDR1 MNHNS, CDR2 SASEGT. After removal of 6 bases from V and 2 bases from J, the junction contained 3 bases not matched to a gene. The CDR3, as DNA: TGTGCCAGCAGGACAGGGATTAACACTGAAGCTTTCTTT. This gives the protein CASRTGINTEAFF.

This clone was seen a handful of times. V and J are TRBV5-5 and TRBJ1-2; D remains ambiguous. Per germline, CDR1 SGHKS and CDR2 YYEKEE (reference sequence). Trimming cost V 1 base and J 5 bases, with 15 bases left between them. The length of the CDR3 is 15 residues. The CDR3 region is CASSLWKGRQYGYTF. CDR3 DNA: TGTGCCAGCAGCTTGTGGAAGGGAAGGCAATATGGCTACACCTTC.

The genes are TRBV28 and TRBJ2-1, with D unresolved. In germline, CDR1 is MDHEN, CDR2 SYDVKM. V lost 5 bases and J 8 bases, leaving 7 bases between the germline ends. The CDR3 sequence is 11 residues long. The DNA for the CDR3 is TGTGCCAGCAGTAGAGGCGATGAGCAGTTCTTC. Protein sequence: CASSRGDEQFF.

This clone showed up just a few times. This chain links TRBV12-5 with TRBJ2-2, with TRBD1 matching 8 bases. This CDR3 has 15 amino acids. Trimming removed 6 bases from V and 1 base from J; junction bases left unmatched: 4. Per germline, CDR1 LGHNT and CDR2 FRNRAP. CDR3 in amino acids: CASGPTGVNTGELFF. CDR3 in DNA: TGTGCTAGTGGACCGACAGGGGTGAACACCGGGGAGCTGTTTTTT.

The chain joins TRBV11-3 to TRBJ2-7, with D perhaps TRBD2 (7 bases). This CDR3 is built from 16 residues. Germline CDR1 reads SGHNT; CDR2 reads YENEEA. The V gene lost 1 base and the J gene lost 6 bases, with 19 bases spanning the gap. The CDR3 reads CASSLVRGAREREQYF. CDR3 nucleotides: TGTGCCAGCAGCTTAGTTCGGGGGGCTCGAGAACGCGAGCAGTACTTC.

V usage is TRBV18 and J usage is TRBJ2-5; D may correspond to TRBD1 or TRBD2 (6 bases each). There are 14 residues in the CDR3. V dropped 2 bases and J dropped 1 base, with 8 bases sitting between them. The germline CDR1 and CDR2 sequences are KGHSH and LQKENI. CDR3 protein: CASSPGGGQETQYF. As DNA, the CDR3 is TGTGCCAGCTCACCAGGAGGGGGCCAAGAGACCCAGTACTTC. The complete variable domain, with remaining parts taken from reference TRBV18 and TRBJ2-5, reads NAGVMQNPRHLVRRRGQEARLRCSPMKGHSHVYWYRQLPEEGLKFMVYLQKENIIDESGMPKERFSAEFPKEGPSILRIQQVVRGDSAAYFCASSPGGGQETQYFGPGTRLLVL.

The V and J genes are TRBV2 and TRBJ2-1; TRBD1 matches 8 bases. In germline, CDR1 is SNHLY, CDR2 FYNNEI. The CDR3 has 14 residues. With V trimmed by 6 bases and J by 4 bases, 5 bases remained unmatched. For the CDR3, the DNA is TGTGCCAGCAGGGACAGGGTCCCATACAATGAGCAGTTCTTC. Translating gives CASRDRVPYNEQFF.

This chain uses TRBV9 with TRBJ2-7; possible D gene TRBD2, 6 bases. Trimming took off 4 bases at V and 2 bases at J, with 13 bases between the two ends. The CDR3 sequence is 14 residues long. Germline CDR1 SGDLS, CDR2 YYNGEE. The CDR3 DNA sequence: TGTGCCAGCAGCCTGGGGGGACCCACCTACGAGCAGTACTTC. Residues: CASSLGGPTYEQYF. The full variable domain, in which reference TRBV9 and TRBJ2-7 provide the parts outside the CDR3, is DSGVTQTPKHLITATGQRVTLRCSPRSGDLSVYWYQQSLDQGLQFLIQYYNGEERAKGNILERFSAQQFPDLHSELNLSSLELGDSALYFCASSLGGPTYEQYFGPGTRLTVT.

The V call is TRBV5-5, the J call TRBJ2-6; no clear D gene. The CDR3 length is 15 residues. The V and J ends lost 0 bases and 0 bases respectively, with 4 bases between them. The germline V gene encodes CDR1 SGHKS and CDR2 YYEKEE (reference sequence). CDR3 residues: CASSLGISGANVLTF. The CDR3 DNA is TGTGCCAGCAGCTTGGGAATCTCTGGGGCCAACGTCCTGACTTTC.

The chain has TRBV5-5 and TRBJ2-7, with D perhaps TRBD1 (7 bases). The CDR3 contains 15 residues. In germline, CDR1 is SGHKS, CDR2 YYEKEE (reference sequence). The germline V and J ends were trimmed by 2 bases and 1 base, with 13 bases remaining between them. The CDR3 region is CASSFAGGSSYEQYF. In DNA form, the CDR3 reads TGTGCCAGCAGCTTTGCAGGGGGGTCATCCTACGAGCAGTACTTC.

This chain connects TRBV12-5 to TRBJ2-3; the D is unclear. V was cut by 7 bases and J by 0 bases, with 20 bases left in between. Germline CDR1 is LGHNT and CDR2 is FRNRAP. The CDR3 has 17 residues. The CDR3 sequence: CASAPRYGPHSTDTQYF. CDR3 coding DNA: TGTGCTAGTGCCCCCAGGTATGGGCCTCATAGCACAGATACGCAGTATTTT.

The chain combines TRBV28 with TRBJ1-2; D is possibly TRBD1 (5 bases). V was clipped by 3 bases and J by 7 bases, with 9 bases between them. Germline lookup yields CDR1 MDHEN and CDR2 SYDVKM. There are 12 residues in the CDR3. The CDR3 DNA reads as TGTGCCAGCAGTTTTTTGGGGCGTGGCTACACCTTC. It codes for CASSFLGRGYTF.

This clone came up a few times. Here the CDR3 DNA reads TGTGCCAGCTCACAGGGCATGAACACTGAAGCTTTCTTT. Encoded protein: CASSQGMNTEAFF. This chain connects TRBV18 to TRBJ1-1; D is unclear. Trimming left V 4 bases short and J 0 bases short, with 6 bases between. Per germline, CDR1 KGHSH and CDR2 LQKENI. The CDR3 is 13 residues long.